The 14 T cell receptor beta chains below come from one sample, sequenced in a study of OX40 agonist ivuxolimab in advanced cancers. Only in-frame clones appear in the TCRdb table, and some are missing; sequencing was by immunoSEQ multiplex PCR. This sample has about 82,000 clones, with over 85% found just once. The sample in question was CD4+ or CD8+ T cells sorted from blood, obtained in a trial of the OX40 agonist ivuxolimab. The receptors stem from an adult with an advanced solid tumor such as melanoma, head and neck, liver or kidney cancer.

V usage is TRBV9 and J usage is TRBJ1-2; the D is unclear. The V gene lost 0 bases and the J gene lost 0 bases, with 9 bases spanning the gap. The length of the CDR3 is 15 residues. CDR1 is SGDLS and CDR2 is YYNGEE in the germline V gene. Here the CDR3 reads CASSVGPDANYGYTF. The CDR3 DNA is TGTGCCAGCAGCGTAGGGCCGGACGCTAACTATGGCTACACCTTC.

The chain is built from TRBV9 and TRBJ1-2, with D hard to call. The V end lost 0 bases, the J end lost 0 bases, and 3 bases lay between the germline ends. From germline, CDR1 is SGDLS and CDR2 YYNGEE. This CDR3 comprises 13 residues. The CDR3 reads CASSVDANYGYTF. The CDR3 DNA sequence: TGTGCCAGCAGCGTAGATGCTAACTATGGCTACACCTTC.

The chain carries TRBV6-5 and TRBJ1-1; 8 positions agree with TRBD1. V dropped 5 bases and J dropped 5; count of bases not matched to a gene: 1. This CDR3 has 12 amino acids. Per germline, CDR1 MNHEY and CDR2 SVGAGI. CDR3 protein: CASSGQGTEAFF. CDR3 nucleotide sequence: TGTGCCAGCAGTGGACAGGGAACTGAAGCTTTCTTT.

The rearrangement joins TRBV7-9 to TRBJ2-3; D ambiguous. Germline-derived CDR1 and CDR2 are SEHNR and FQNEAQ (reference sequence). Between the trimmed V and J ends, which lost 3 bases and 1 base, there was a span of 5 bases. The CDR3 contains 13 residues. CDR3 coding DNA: TGTGCCAGCAGCTTCATCGGCACAGATACGCAGTATTTT. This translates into CASSFIGTDTQYF.

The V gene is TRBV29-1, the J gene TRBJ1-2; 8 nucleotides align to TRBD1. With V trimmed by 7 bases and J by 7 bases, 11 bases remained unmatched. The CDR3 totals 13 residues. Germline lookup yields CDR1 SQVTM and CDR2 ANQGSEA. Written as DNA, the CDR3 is TGCAGCGCCCGAAGCGGGGACAGGTCTGGCTACACCTTC. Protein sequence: CSARSGDRSGYTF.

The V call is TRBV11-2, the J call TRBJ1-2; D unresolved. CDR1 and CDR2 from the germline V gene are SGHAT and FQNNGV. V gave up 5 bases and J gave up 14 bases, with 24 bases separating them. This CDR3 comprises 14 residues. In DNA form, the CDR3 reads TGTGCCAGCAGCAATCTCCGACTGGGCCGGCTTAAGACCTTC. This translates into CASSNLRLGRLKTF.

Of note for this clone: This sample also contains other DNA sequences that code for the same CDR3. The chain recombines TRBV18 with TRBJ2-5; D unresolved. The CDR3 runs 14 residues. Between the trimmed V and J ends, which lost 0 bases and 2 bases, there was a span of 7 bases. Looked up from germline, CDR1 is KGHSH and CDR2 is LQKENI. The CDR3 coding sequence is TGTGCCAGCTCACCACCGAATGGGCAAGAGACCCAGTACTTC. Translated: CASSPPNGQETQYF.

CDR3 in DNA: TGTGCCAGCAGTGTTGGGCAGCACGGGATTAGGGGCTACACCTTC. It translates to CASSVGQHGIRGYTF. The chain joins TRBV2 to TRBJ1-2; D is ambiguous. The V gene's germline CDR1 is SNHLY and CDR2 FYNNEI. V lost 4 bases, J lost 8 bases, and 20 bases lay in between. The CDR3 extends over 15 amino acids. Filled out from reference TRBV2 and TRBJ1-2, the complete variable domain reads EPEVTQTPSHQVTQMGQEVILRCVPISNHLYFYWYRQILGQKVEFLVSFYNNEISEKSEIFDDQFSVERPDGSNFTLKIRSTKLEDSAMYFCASSVGQHGIRGYTFGSGTRLTVV.

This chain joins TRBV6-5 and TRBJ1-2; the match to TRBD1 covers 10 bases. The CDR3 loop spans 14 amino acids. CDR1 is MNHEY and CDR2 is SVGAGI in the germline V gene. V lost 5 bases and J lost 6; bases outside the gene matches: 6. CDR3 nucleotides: TGTGCCAGCAGTCCGGGACAGGGGACAGATGGCTACACCTTC. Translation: CASSPGQGTDGYTF.

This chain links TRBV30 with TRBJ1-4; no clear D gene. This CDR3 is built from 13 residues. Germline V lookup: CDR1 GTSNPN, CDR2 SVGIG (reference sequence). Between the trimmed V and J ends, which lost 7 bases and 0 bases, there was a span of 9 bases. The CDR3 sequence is CASLPATNEKLFF. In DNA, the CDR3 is TGTGCCTCCTTGCCGGCAACTAATGAAAAACTGTTTTTT.

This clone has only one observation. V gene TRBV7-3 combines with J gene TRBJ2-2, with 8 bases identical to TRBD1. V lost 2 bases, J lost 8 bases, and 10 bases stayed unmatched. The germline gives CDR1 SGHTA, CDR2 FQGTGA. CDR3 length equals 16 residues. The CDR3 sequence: CASSLDRAGGQGELFF. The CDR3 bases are TGTGCCAGCAGCTTAGATCGGGCAGGGGGCCAAGGGGAGCTGTTTTTT.

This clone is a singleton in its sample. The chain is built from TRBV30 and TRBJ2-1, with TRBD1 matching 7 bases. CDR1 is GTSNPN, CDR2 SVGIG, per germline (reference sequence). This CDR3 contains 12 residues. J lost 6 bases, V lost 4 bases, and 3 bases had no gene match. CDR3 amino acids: CAWNRGINEQFF. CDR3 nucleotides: TGTGCCTGGAACAGGGGAATCAATGAGCAGTTCTTC. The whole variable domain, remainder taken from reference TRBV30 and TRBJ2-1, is SQTIHQWPATLVQPVGSPLSLECTVEGTSNPNLYWYRQAAGRGLQLLFYSVGIGQISSEVPQNLSASRPQDRQFILSSKKLLLSDSGFYLCAWNRGINEQFFGPGTRLTVL.

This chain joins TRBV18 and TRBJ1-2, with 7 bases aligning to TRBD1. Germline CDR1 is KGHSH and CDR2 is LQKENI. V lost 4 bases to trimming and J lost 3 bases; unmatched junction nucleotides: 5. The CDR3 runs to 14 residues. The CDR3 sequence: CASSLAGTDYGYTF. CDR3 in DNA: TGTGCCAGCTCACTGGCCGGGACAGACTATGGCTACACCTTC.

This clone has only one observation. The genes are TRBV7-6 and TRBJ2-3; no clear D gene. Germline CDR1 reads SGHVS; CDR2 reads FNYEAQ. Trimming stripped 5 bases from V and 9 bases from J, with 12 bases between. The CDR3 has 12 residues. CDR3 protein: CASSNPVSTQYF. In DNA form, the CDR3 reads TGTGCCAGCAGCAACCCCGTGAGCACGCAGTATTTT.